The rows below give T cell receptor beta chains drawn from one sample of a study of T cells in tuberculosis. Generated by immunoSEQ multiplex PCR, the TCRdb table keeps only in-frame clones and is missing some. The sample shows around 49,000 clones, nearly 95% of them seen only once. Sequenced material: PBMCs, taken at tuberculosis diagnosis. These receptors all come from an adult with tuberculosis. CDR3s include the opening cysteine and the closing phenylalanine or tryptophan. The D gene is left open where the match is weak. Size tells how often a clone was seen (once, few, many) or the class of an expanded clone, and some rows leave it out.

J gene | D gene | clone size | V gene | CDR3 DNA | CDR3 protein
TRBJ2-7 | - | - | TRBV21-1 | TGTGCCAGCAGCAAAGGACTAGCGGCCTACGAGCAGTACTTC | CASSKGLAAYEQYF
TRBJ2-1 | TRBD2 | - | TRBV7-2 | TGTGCCAGCAGCCGGGGACTAGCTAGCTCCTACAATGAGCAGTTCTTC | CASSRGLASSYNEQFF
TRBJ1-5 | - | - | TRBV7-8 | TGTGCCAGCAGCTTAGGGCAGGGGCCGGGACAGCCCCAGCATTTT | CASSLGQGPGQPQHF
TRBJ1-2 | TRBD1 | - | TRBV5-6 | TGTGCCAGCAGAAAACAGGGGACGGACTATGGCTACACCTTC | CASRKQGTDYGYTF
TRBJ1-2 | - | - | TRBV30 | TGTGCCTGGAGTGTAGGAGCAGGGGCAGACTATGGCTACACCTTC | CAWSVGAGADYGYTF
TRBJ1-1 | - | - | TRBV4-2 | TGTGCCAGCAGCCAAGAAGTATTATCAGGGAACACTGAAGCTTTCTTT | CASSQEVLSGNTEAFF
TRBJ1-5 | TRBD1 | - | TRBV6-1 | TGTGCCAGCAGTGAAGTGAGGAGAAGGGGGCTCCAGCATTTT | CASSEVRRRGLQHF
TRBJ1-1 | - | - | TRBV2 | TGTGCCAGCATCCCCGAGTGGCGGGCCGACACTGAAGCTTTCTTT | CASIPEWRADTEAFF
TRBJ2-7 | - | - | TRBV11-2 | TGTGCCAGCAGCCGAAAACGCGGTACTGGCTACGAGCAGTACTTC | CASSRKRGTGYEQYF
TRBJ2-7 | TRBD1 | - | TRBV4-1 | TGCGCCAGCAGCCAAGTAGGGACAGGGGGTACCGAGCAGTACTTC | CASSQVGTGGTEQYF
TRBJ2-3 | - | - | TRBV4-3 | TGCGCCAGCAGCCAAGTGAGTCTAGGAGGTACGCAGTATTTT | CASSQVSLGGTQYF
TRBJ1-1 | TRBD1 | - | TRBV7-9 | TGTGCCAGCAGCACAATACAGGGGCCGAACACTGAAGCTTTCTTT | CASSTIQGPNTEAFF
TRBJ1-1 | - | - | TRBV10-2 | TGCGCCAGCAGTGAGTACCCAGGGGCTGGCACTGAAGCTTTCTTT | CASSEYPGAGTEAFF
TRBJ2-1 | - | - | TRBV20-1 | TGCAGTGCCATACACGCCAATGAGCAGTTCTTC | CSAIHANEQFF
TRBJ1-5 | - | - | TRBV30 | TGTGCCTGGAGTGGCGGGGGGAATCAGCCCCAGCATTTT | CAWSGGGNQPQHF
TRBJ2-7 | - | - | TRBV27 | - | CASSPPTDLYEQYFGGSSF
TRBJ2-7 | TRBD1 | - | TRBV10-2 | TGCGCCAGCAATGACAGGGGATACGAGCAGTACTTC | CASNDRGYEQYF
TRBJ2-7 | TRBD2 | once | TRBV6-5 | TGTGCCAGCAGCTACTATAGCGGGAAAGCCTACGAGCAGTACTTC | CASSYYSGKAYEQYF
TRBJ2-7 | - | - | TRBV30 | TGTGCCTGGAGTGTGGGCCAGGCCTACGAGCAGTACTTC | CAWSVGQAYEQYF
TRBJ2-1 | TRBD1 | - | TRBV7-2 | TGTGCCAGCAGCTTGAATCGACAGGGGATAAATGAGCAGTTCTTC | CASSLNRQGINEQFF
TRBJ1-2 | - | - | TRBV18 | TGTGCCAGCTCACCACTTACTGCGACAGGCTATGGCTACACCTTC | CASSPLTATGYGYTF
TRBJ1-5 | TRBD1 | - | TRBV7-8 | TGTGCCAGCAGCCAACCGGGACAGGGAAATCAGCCCCAGCATTTT | CASSQPGQGNQPQHF
TRBJ2-3 | - | - | TRBV9 | TGTGCCAGCAGCGCAGTCACTACCTACACAGATACGCAGTATTTT | CASSAVTTYTDTQYF
TRBJ2-1 | - | - | TRBV19 | TGTGCCAGTATGGGTGCAGGGGTGGGCTACAATGAGCAGTTCTTC | CASMGAGVGYNEQFF
TRBJ1-1 | TRBD1 | - | TRBV18 | TGTGCCAGCTCACCCCCGACAGGGATGGGGAACACTGAAGCTTTCTTT | CASSPPTGMGNTEAFF
TRBJ2-7 | - | - | TRBV29-1 | TGCAGCGTTGTTATCAGTTCCTACGAGCAGTACTTC | CSVVISSYEQYF
TRBJ2-6 | TRBD1 | - | TRBV27 | TGTGCCAGCAGTCCCCTACAGGGGCCGGGGTCTGGGGCCAACGTCCTGACTTTC | CASSPLQGPGSGANVLTF
TRBJ2-3 | - | - | TRBV2 | TGTGCCAGCAGTGCGCGGGAACTGGGGGATACGCAGTATTTT | CASSARELGDTQYF
TRBJ2-1 | TRBD1 | once | TRBV27 | TGTGCCAGCAGTAGGACAGGGAACAACTACAATGAGCAGTTCTTC | CASSRTGNNYNEQFF
TRBJ2-6 | TRBD2 | - | TRBV5-1 | TGCGCCAGCAGCTCAGCAACTCCATCCCGAATTGGGGCGGGAGGAGGTGGGGCCAACGTCCTGACTTTC | CASSSATPSRIGAGGGGANVLTF
TRBJ2-1 | TRBD2 | - | TRBV9 | TGTGCCAGCAGCCCTCACGGGGGGGGGTACAATGAGCAGTTCTTC | CASSPHGGGYNEQFF
TRBJ2-2 | TRBD2 | - | TRBV2 | TGTGCCAGCAGAGCCATGCGACTAGCAGGCCCCGGGGAGCTGTTTTTT | CASRAMRLAGPGELFF
TRBJ1-1 | TRBD1 | - | TRBV6-1 | TGTGCCAGCAGTCTCAGGGGGTCGAACACTGAAGCTTTCTTT | CASSLRGSNTEAFF